Listed below are T cell receptor beta chains from one sample, sequenced in a study of blood T cell repertoires in COVID-19. Produced via immunoSEQ multiplex PCR; TCRdb's table is partial and in-frame only. The data hold 390,000 or so clones, with roughly 89% observed a single time. The material sequenced was peripheral blood. All receptors come from a woman aged 30 to 39 with active or convalescent COVID-19. Both conserved end residues are part of each CDR3. The D gene is left open where the match is weak. A row's size may be missing; if present it is once, few, many or a size class.

length	size	D	V	J	DNA	CDR3
16	-	TRBD1	TRBV5-1	TRBJ1-4	TGCGCCAGCAGCCAAGGAGGGACAGGGGCCAATGAAAAACTGTTTTTT	CASSQGGTGANEKLFF
15	-	TRBD1	TRBV6-5	TRBJ1-5	TGTGCCAGCAGGGCCGGGACAGAGCAAAATCAGCCCCAGCATTTT	CASRAGTEQNQPQHF
14	-	-	TRBV29-1	TRBJ2-5	TGCAGCGTTCGGGAATCAGGAGCAAGGTGGGACCAGTACTTC	CSVRESGARWDQYF
16	-	TRBD1	TRBV10-3	TRBJ1-1	TGTGCCATCAGTAAAACAGAGGGGGCAACGCTTGCTGAAGCTTTCTTT	CAISKTEGATLAEAFF
13	once	TRBD1	TRBV28	TRBJ1-2	TGTGCCAGCAGGCGGACAGGGACGGGGGGCTACACCTTC	CASRRTGTGGYTF
15	-	-	TRBV6-1	TRBJ1-3	TGTGCCAGCAGTGAAGAAGCTGAGTTCGGAAACACCATATATTTT	CASSEEAEFGNTIYF
15	few	-	TRBV25-1	TRBJ1-1	TGTGCCAGCAGTTCTAGAGGGCTGGGGAACACTGAAGCTTTCTTT	CASSSRGLGNTEAFF
15	-	TRBD1	TRBV7-2	TRBJ1-2	TGTGCCAGCAGCTTCGAACAGGGGCAGGGCTATGGCTACACCTTC	CASSFEQGQGYGYTF
13	-	-	TRBV11-2	TRBJ2-1	TGTGCCAGCAGCTTAGAGGGGCCCCCAGAGCAGTTCTTC	CASSLEGPPEQFF
12	-	TRBD2	TRBV7-2	TRBJ2-7	TGTGCCAGCAGAGAACTAGCGAACGAGCAGTACTTC	CASRELANEQYF
15	few	TRBD1	TRBV6-5	TRBJ1-2	TGTGCCAGCATCTCGAGCCGGGACAGGGGTAGTGGCTACACCTTC	CASISSRDRGSGYTF
15	-	TRBD2	TRBV4-1	TRBJ2-7	TGCGCCAGCAGCCAAGAGGAGCGGGAGGGCTACGAGCAGTACTTC	CASSQEEREGYEQYF
14	once	-	TRBV7-9	TRBJ2-7	TGTGCCAGCAGCTTCGGCCAGGGGGGCTACGAGCAGTACTTC	CASSFGQGGYEQYF
13	-	TRBD1	TRBV10-3	TRBJ2-7	TGTGCCATCAGAGGACAGGAACTCTACGAGCAGTACTTC	CAIRGQELYEQYF
15	-	TRBD1	TRBV9	TRBJ2-7	TGTGCCAGCAGCGTAGCGGAGACAGGGGTTTACGAGCAGTACTTC	CASSVAETGVYEQYF